This T cell receptor beta chain originates from a study of blood T cell repertoires in COVID-19. Study-wide context: The samples span acute and convalescent COVID-19 from the United States, Italy and Spain. PBMCs, B-cell-depleted T cells, or T cells provided the cDNA or gDNA that made up the material.

Germline values: CDR1 SGHNT, CDR2 YYREEE (reference sequence). The CDR3 runs to 17 residues. Trimming took 4 bases from V and 4 from J; bases not matched to a gene: 10. Per the original methods: The authors estimated nucleated cell counts from reference gene primer amplification. Sequenced by immunoSEQ multiplex PCR; TCRdb stores in-frame clones only, minus some. That table supplies the V and J calls and clone size; D and trimming were determined from the DNA. The sample lists 350,000 to 550,000 clones, more than 85% occurring once. This receptor was identified in a woman in her 30s with acute or convalescent COVID-19. The V and J genes are TRBV5-4 and TRBJ2-3, with 12 bases identical to TRBD2. The sequencing input was peripheral blood. CDR3 loop: CASSPLAGGRVSDTQYF. The CDR3 DNA reads as TGTGCCAGCAGCCCTCTAGCGGGGGGGCGAGTGTCAGATACGCAGTATTTT.